The 28 T cell receptor beta chains in this list originate from one sample, sequenced in a study of response to subunit inactivated influenza vaccine. Via MiXCR, TCRdb re-called the RT-PCR reads, giving one row per CDR3 protein. Here the sample spans about 570,000 distinct CDR3 sequences, about 11% being singletons. These data were also reused for a study on T cells expressing NK-cell markers. From that report: The authors generated TCR beta cDNA through 5'RACE template switching with UMIs.

The sample here was PBMCs from blood, taken on the day of vaccination. The source of these receptors is a man aged 50 or older who received an inactivated influenza vaccine.

The genes are TRBV11-1 and TRBJ2-3; 7 nucleotides align to TRBD2. Trimming at V came to 3 bases and at J to 4 bases, leaving 16 bases not matched to a gene. This CDR3 region has 18 residues. Germline lookup yields CDR1 SGHAT and CDR2 FQDESV (reference sequence). The CDR3 nucleotides are TGTGCCAGCAGCTTTCCGAGGGAGTTCGGGGGAGGGTCAGATACGCAGTATTTT. This codes for CASSFPREFGGGSDTQYF.

The rearrangement uses TRBV5-6 and TRBJ2-7; D tentatively fits TRBD1 or TRBD2 (5 bases each). The V end lost 3 bases, the J end lost 6 bases, and 16 bases lay between the germline ends. Germline CDR1 SGHDT, CDR2 YYEEEE. The CDR3 runs 14 residues. CDR3: CASSWGIVGPEQYF. In DNA, the CDR3 is TGTGCCAGCAGCTGGGGGATTGTGGGGCCCGAGCAGTACTTC.

The rearrangement joins TRBV6-5 to TRBJ1-2; no clear D gene. V was trimmed by 0 bases and J by 1 base, leaving 9 bases between them. This CDR3 region has 15 residues. Germline values: CDR1 MNHEY, CDR2 SVGAGI. The chain's CDR3 is CASSYSSGGNYGYTF. The CDR3 coding sequence is TGTGCCAGCAGTTACTCGAGCGGCGGTAACTATGGCTACACCTTC.

This clonotype was detected only a few times. The chain has TRBV12-3 or TRBV12-4 and TRBJ2-7; D unresolved. V lost 2 bases to trimming and J lost 5 bases, with 7 bases between them. The CDR3 loop spans 12 amino acids. This CDR3 is CASSLTRHEQYF. The DNA for the CDR3 is TGTGCCAGCAGTTTAACCAGGCACGAGCAGTACTTC.

The CDR3, as DNA: TGCGCCAGCAGCTTGGATCTAGCGGGGGGGGCGTCCTACAATGAGCAGTTCTTC. Amino acid sequence: CASSLDLAGGASYNEQFF. The chain links TRBV5-1 to TRBJ2-1; 12 bases fit TRBD2. The germline V gene has CDR1 SGHRS and CDR2 YFSETQ. V lost 0 bases to trimming and J lost 1 base; unmatched junction nucleotides: 5. The CDR3 loop spans 18 amino acids.

This clonotype was picked up a small number of times. V and J are TRBV3-1 and TRBJ1-1; weak D call: TRBD1 (5 bases). Trimming shortened V by 4 bases and J by 5 bases, and 14 bases separated the two germline ends. The CDR3 is made up of 14 amino acids. Germline CDR1 is LGHDT and CDR2 is YNNKEL (reference sequence). The CDR3 region has the DNA TGTGCCAGCAGCCCCTTGGGGGGGGGGACTGAAGCTTTCTTT. It codes for CASSPLGGGTEAFF.

The gene calls are TRBV7-9 and TRBJ2-7, with D tentatively TRBD1 or TRBD2 (5 bases each). There are 14 residues in the CDR3. Germline lookup yields CDR1 SEHNR and CDR2 FQNEAQ (reference sequence). With 5 bases removed from V and 4 bases from J, the gap between germline ends came to 15 bases. This CDR3 is CASSVGRRAYEQYF. The CDR3 coding sequence is TGTGCCAGCAGCGTGGGACGTAGGGCGTACGAGCAGTACTTC.

The V and J genes are TRBV12-3 or TRBV12-4 and TRBJ2-1; TRBD2 matches at 7 bases. V was clipped by 6 bases and J by 0 bases; unmatched bases: 5. The CDR3 spans 15 residues. CDR3 residues: CASRTRESSYNEQFF. The CDR3 nucleotides are TGTGCCAGCAGAACGCGGGAGAGCTCCTACAATGAGCAGTTCTTC.

This clonotype showed up just a few times. The chain uses TRBV6-2 or TRBV6-3 and TRBJ2-7, with a weak D call TRBD1 (6 bases). The CDR3 consists of 17 residues. Germline assignment: CDR1 MNHEY and CDR2 SVGEGT. The V end lost 0 bases, the J end lost 7 bases, and 22 bases lay between the germline ends. CDR3 sequence reads: CASSYSIAGPKGGEQYF. The CDR3 nucleotides are TGTGCCAGCAGTTACTCGATAGCTGGCCCCAAAGGGGGTGAGCAGTACTTC.

The table lists this clonotype with many counts. The chain combines TRBV29-1 with TRBJ2-3; D remains unclear. V lost 4 bases and J lost 0, with 5 bases in between. The germline gives CDR1 SQVTM, CDR2 ANQGSEA. This CDR3 comprises 12 residues. CDR3 loop: CSVGQSTDTQYF. CDR3 in DNA: TGCAGCGTTGGTCAGAGCACAGATACGCAGTATTTT.

This clonotype was found a few times. The rearrangement links TRBV20-1 to TRBJ1-5; D uncertain. V lost 4 bases and J lost 0, with 7 bases in between. There are 13 residues in the CDR3. CDR1 and CDR2 (germline): DFQATT, SNEGSKA (reference sequence). The DNA for the CDR3 is TGCAGTGCTACGGGAGCTAGCAATCAGCCCCAGCATTTT. Its protein product is CSATGASNQPQHF.

The chain recombines TRBV12-3 or TRBV12-4 with TRBJ2-5; D not certain. Trimming took 1 base from V and 4 from J, leaving 7 bases between them. This CDR3 is 13 amino acids long. The chain's CDR3 is CASSLVRRETQYF. The CDR3 DNA sequence: TGTGCCAGCAGTTTAGTAAGGCGAGAGACCCAGTACTTC.

As to this clonotype: The junction and the germline gene differ at one end; a read error may be behind it. The chain has TRBV12-3 or TRBV12-4 and TRBJ1-2; D might be TRBD1 (5 bases). CDR3 size: 11 residues. The CDR3 loop is CASTVKGAEIF. DNA of the CDR3: TGTGCCAGCACCGTAAAAGGGGCGGAGATCTTC.

There are a few counts of this clonotype. This chain uses TRBV20-1 with TRBJ2-5; 7 positions agree with TRBD2. V shed 2 bases, J shed 3 bases, and the junction held 12 bases outside the gene matches. Germline V gives CDR1 DFQATT, CDR2 SNEGSKA (reference sequence). The CDR3 is 16 residues long. The CDR3 reads CSARNLSPAGKETQYF. The CDR3 DNA is TGCAGTGCTAGAAACCTCTCTCCAGCGGGGAAAGAGACCCAGTACTTC.

The chain is built from TRBV28 and TRBJ1-6; tentative D call: TRBD1 (6 bases). This CDR3 is 16 amino acids long. The V and J ends lost 1 base and 7 bases respectively, with 14 bases between them. Per the germline V gene, CDR1 is MDHEN and CDR2 is SYDVKM. The CDR3 spells CASSLLMDRRNSPLHF. DNA for the CDR3: TGTGCCAGCAGTTTATTGATGGACAGAAGAAATTCACCCCTCCACTTT. The whole variable domain, filled in from reference TRBV28 and TRBJ1-6, reads DVKVTQSSRYLVKRTGEKVFLECVQDMDHENMFWYRQDPGLGLRLIYFSYDVKMKEKGDIPEGYSVSREKKERFSLILESASTNQTSMYLCASSLLMDRRNSPLHFGNGTRLTVT.

This chain connects TRBV20-1 to TRBJ2-7, with D possibly called TRBD1 or TRBD2 (5 bases each). CDR3 size: 18 residues. Per the germline V gene, CDR1 is DFQATT and CDR2 is SNEGSKA (reference sequence). The germline V and J ends were trimmed by 0 bases and 3 bases, with 24 bases remaining between them. The chain's CDR3 is CSARDLRRRQGAIYEQYF. CDR3 coding DNA: TGCAGTGCTAGAGATCTTAGGAGGAGGCAGGGAGCCATCTACGAGCAGTACTTC.

This clonotype showed up just a few times. V usage is TRBV10-3 and J usage is TRBJ2-7; D remains ambiguous. The CDR3 length is 12 residues. Deletions cut 6 bases from V and 4 bases from J, with 10 bases between. Germline values: CDR1 ENHRY, CDR2 SYGVKD. DNA for the CDR3: TGTGCCATCAGGGGCTTGGATTACGAGCAGTACTTC. Protein: CAIRGLDYEQYF.

This clonotype came up a few times. The chain uses TRBV4-3 and TRBJ2-2; the D is unclear. V lost 4 bases and J 4 bases, leaving 19 bases between the germline ends. Germline CDR1 is LGHNA and CDR2 is YSLEER. The CDR3 covers 17 residues. DNA for the CDR3: TGCGCCAGCAGCCTTGAGTCGGGCTTCGCAAGCACCGGGGAGCTGTTTTTT. Its translation is CASSLESGFASTGELFF.

The V call is TRBV27, the J call TRBJ1-2; 9 nucleotides line up with TRBD1. With 3 bases clipped from V and 4 bases from J, the junction kept 12 bases outside the gene matches. Germline lookup yields CDR1 MNHEY and CDR2 SMNVEV (reference sequence). The CDR3 contains 17 residues. Here the CDR3 DNA reads TGTGCCAGCAGTTTTAATGCTCCGGGACAGGGTAGCTATGGCTACACCTTC. Its protein is CASSFNAPGQGSYGYTF.

This clonotype was detected only a few times. This chain uses TRBV10-3 with TRBJ2-2, with a weak D call TRBD1 (6 bases). CDR1 and CDR2 from the germline V gene are ENHRY and SYGVKD. Trimming cost V 8 bases and J 5 bases, with 12 bases left between them. This CDR3 is built from 13 residues. The CDR3 loop is CAIEPRGTGELFF. In nucleotides, the CDR3 is TGTGCCATCGAACCCAGGGGTACCGGGGAGCTGTTTTTT.

The V and J genes are TRBV20-1 and TRBJ2-3; 10 bases are a match to TRBD2. V was pared by 5 bases and J by 6 bases, with 5 bases of the junction left unmatched. There are 13 residues in the CDR3. Germline CDR1 reads DFQATT; CDR2 reads SNEGSKA (reference sequence). CDR3 in amino acids: CSAPSGSSDTQYF. The CDR3 DNA reads TGCAGTGCTCCTAGCGGGAGTTCTGATACGCAGTATTTT.

The CDR3 region has the DNA TGTGCCAGCAACCGGGACGCCGGCTATGGCTACACCTTC. It encodes CASNRDAGYGYTF. The chain combines TRBV7-9 with TRBJ1-2, with a tentative D call TRBD1 (5 bases). The CDR3 has 13 amino acids. Trimming cost V 7 bases and J 4 bases, with 13 bases left between them. Per germline, CDR1 SEHNR and CDR2 FQNEAQ (reference sequence).

The chain employs TRBV7-3 and TRBJ2-5, with TRBD2 identical over 11 bases. V was clipped by 6 bases and J by 6 bases; unmatched bases: 6. CDR1 and CDR2 (germline): SGHTA, FQGTGA. The CDR3 totals 14 residues. CDR3 protein: CASSPTSGSQTQYF. CDR3 sequence (DNA): TGTGCCAGCAGTCCAACTAGCGGGAGCCAGACCCAGTACTTC.

This clonotype was recorded at least ten times. The chain has TRBV12-3 or TRBV12-4 and TRBJ2-2, with 8 bases that match TRBD1. The CDR3 is made up of 15 amino acids. V lost 5 bases and J lost 5; bases outside the gene matches: 7. The CDR3 sequence: CASSLRGRRTGELFF. The DNA of the CDR3 is TGTGCCAGCAGTCTCAGGGGGCGCCGGACCGGGGAGCTGTTTTTT.

The chain recombines TRBV12-3 or TRBV12-4 with TRBJ2-5; D unresolved. Trimming pared 5 bases from V and 9 bases from J, leaving 19 bases between. The CDR3 is 14 amino acids. The CDR3, as DNA: TGTGCCAGCAGTCCGACCGGACCCAATATGGCCCAGTACTTC. Protein product: CASSPTGPNMAQYF.

This clonotype was picked up many times. The chain couples TRBV5-1 to TRBJ2-7, with D tentatively TRBD1 (5 bases). Trimming cost V 0 bases and J 0 bases, with 7 bases left between them. CDR1 is SGHRS and CDR2 is YFSETQ in the germline V gene. The CDR3 covers 14 residues. The CDR3 here is CASSLAGPSYEQYF. The CDR3, as DNA: TGCGCCAGCAGCTTGGCAGGGCCCTCCTACGAGCAGTACTTC. The variable domain in full, completed from reference TRBV5-1 and TRBJ2-7, reads KAGVTQTPRYLIKTRGQQVTLSCSPISGHRSVSWYQQTPGQGLQFLFEYFSETQRNKGNFPGRFSGRQFSNSRSEMNVSTLELGDSALYLCASSLAGPSYEQYFGPGTRLTVT.

DNA of the CDR3: TGTGCCAGCAGCCAGTCGGCCACCGGGGAGCTGTTTTTT. This encodes CASSQSATGELFF. The chain joins TRBV7-3 to TRBJ2-2; D gene uncertain. This CDR3 contains 13 residues. V was shortened by 5 bases and J by 4 bases, with 8 bases between the two germline ends. Looked up from germline, CDR1 is SGHTA and CDR2 is FQGTGA. Supplemented by reference TRBV7-3 and TRBJ2-2, the full variable domain reads GAGVSQTPSNKVTEKGKYVELRCDPISGHTALYWYRQSLGQGPEFLIYFQGTGAADDSGLPNDRFFAVRPEGSVSTLKIQRTERGDSAVYLCASSQSATGELFFGEGSRLTVL.

This clonotype was seen a handful of times. The chain employs TRBV4-3 and TRBJ2-2; D possibly corresponds to TRBD1 (5 bases). CDR3 size: 15 residues. Per germline, CDR1 LGHNA and CDR2 YSLEER. Between the trimmed V and J ends, which lost 5 bases and 2 bases, there was a span of 12 bases. The CDR3, as DNA: TGCGCCAGCAGCGGCTCCAGGGATAACACCGGGGAGCTGTTTTTT. Residues: CASSGSRDNTGELFF.